The clone carrying this T cell receptor beta chain was counted only a few times. The CDR3 sequence is 13 residues long. Germline V gene sequence: CDR1 SQVTM, CDR2 ANQGSEA. Losses at the gene ends were 6 bases for V and 1 base for J; bases not matched to a gene: 6. TCRdb independently ran MiXCR on the RT-PCR reads; one entry per CDR3 protein. The data contain approximately 220,000 distinct CDR3 sequences, less than 50% of them singletons. These data originate in a study of patients and donors after allogeneic stem cell transplantation. The sample was blood, either unsorted or a sorted T cell fraction (not recorded which). The chain links TRBV29-1 to TRBJ2-7; 7 bases align to TRBD1. The receptor comes from a human donor who was either an allogeneic HSCT recipient or a stem cell or donor lymphocyte infusion donor (not recorded which). It is not recorded whose cells these are; they may come from a transplant donor. The CDR3 spells CSVPGQNSYEQYF. CDR3 bases: TGCAGCGTGCCGGGACAGAATTCCTACGAGCAGTACTTC.